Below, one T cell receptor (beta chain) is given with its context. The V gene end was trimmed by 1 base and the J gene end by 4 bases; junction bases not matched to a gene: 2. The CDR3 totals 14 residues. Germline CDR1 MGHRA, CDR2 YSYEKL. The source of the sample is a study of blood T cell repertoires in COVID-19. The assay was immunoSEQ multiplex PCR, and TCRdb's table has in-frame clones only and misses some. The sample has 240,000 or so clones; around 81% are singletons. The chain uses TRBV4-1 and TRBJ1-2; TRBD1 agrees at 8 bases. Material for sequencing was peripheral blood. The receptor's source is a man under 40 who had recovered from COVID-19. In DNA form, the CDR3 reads TGCGCCAGCAGCCAAGGGGACAGGTCCTATGGCTACACCTTC. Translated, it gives CASSQGDRSYGYTF.